The present entry profiles one TCR beta chain with its context. The antigen remains undetermined. The data are from a study of shared clonotypes between healthy human individuals. About the research overall: CD4 naive and CD4 memory each took three plates per donor, while CD8 naive took two and CD8 memory one.

Data came from immunoSEQ multiplex PCR; TCRdb stores just in-frame clones and leaves some out. The sample has 850,000 to 1,100,000 clones, approximately 77% seen once. Germline loops: CDR1 SEHNR, CDR2 FQNEAQ (reference sequence). The CDR3 is 12 amino acids. V was cut by 5 bases and J by 5 bases, with 7 bases left in between. Points from the study as a whole: Clonotypes that were shared across a handful of donors made up around 5% of naive CD4 clonotypes. Relative to clonotypes present in all four donors, those not shared had lower generation probabilities. It was expected that sequencing depth would affect clonotype sharing among donors.

The rearrangement uses TRBV7-9 and TRBJ2-1; no clear D. The sequencing input was memory CD4+ T cells from PBMCs. Specified subset: CD45RA-negative fraction. The receptor was isolated from a man between 18 and 35 years old in good health. Some clones in this sample may be carry-over from other donors' samples. The CDR3 DNA sequence: TGTGCCAGCAGCGCTAGGGACAATGAGCAGTTCTTC. Protein product: CASSARDNEQFF.